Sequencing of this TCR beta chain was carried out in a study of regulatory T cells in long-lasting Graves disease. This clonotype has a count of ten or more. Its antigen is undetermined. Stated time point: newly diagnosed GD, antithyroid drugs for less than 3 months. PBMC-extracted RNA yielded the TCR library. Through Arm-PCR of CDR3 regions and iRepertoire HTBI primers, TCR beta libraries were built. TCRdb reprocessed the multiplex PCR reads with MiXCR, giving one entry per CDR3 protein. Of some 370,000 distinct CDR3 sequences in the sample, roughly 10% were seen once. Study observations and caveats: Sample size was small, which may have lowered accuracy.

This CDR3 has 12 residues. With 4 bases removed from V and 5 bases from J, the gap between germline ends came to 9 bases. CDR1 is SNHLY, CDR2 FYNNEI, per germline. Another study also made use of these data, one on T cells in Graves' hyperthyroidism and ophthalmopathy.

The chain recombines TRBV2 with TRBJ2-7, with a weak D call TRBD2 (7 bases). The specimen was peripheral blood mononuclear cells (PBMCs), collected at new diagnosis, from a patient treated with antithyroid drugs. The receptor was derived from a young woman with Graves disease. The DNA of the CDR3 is TGTGCCAGCAGTGGGGAGGGGGACGAGCAGTACTTC. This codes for CASSGEGDEQYF. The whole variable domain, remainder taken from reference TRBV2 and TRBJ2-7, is EPEVTQTPSHQVTQMGQEVILRCVPISNHLYFYWYRQILGQKVEFLVSFYNNEISEKSEIFDDQFSVERPDGSNFTLKIRSTKLEDSAMYFCASSGEGDEQYFGPGTRLTVT.